Each of the 26 T cell receptor beta chains below was sequenced from the same sample in a study of cytomegalovirus exposure and HLA in healthy donors. The study ran its PCR with 60 Vbeta and 13 Jbeta primers. Sequencing was performed with immunoSEQ multiplex PCR; in TCRdb, only in-frame clones are kept and a portion is missing. The table includes 30,000 to 35,000 clones, approximately 80% detected once. The sample was PBMCs. These receptor sequences come from a woman under 30 in good health and CMV-seronegative.

This rearrangement joins TRBV5-1 to TRBJ2-3; possibly TRBD2 for D (6 bases). The germline V gene encodes CDR1 SGHRS and CDR2 YFSETQ. Trimming took off 1 base at V and 0 bases at J, with 21 bases between the two ends. The CDR3 is made up of 19 amino acids. The CDR3 sequence: CASSLFAGGGDHSTDTQYF. For the CDR3, the DNA is TGCGCCAGCAGCTTGTTTGCCGGGGGTGGTGACCATAGCACAGATACGCAGTATTTT.

This rearrangement joins TRBV2 to TRBJ1-4; TRBD1 might be the D (5 bases). This CDR3 is 15 amino acids long. Germline CDR1 is SNHLY and CDR2 is FYNNEI. Trimming took off 6 bases at V and 4 bases at J, with 15 bases between the two ends. CDR3 DNA: TGTGCCAGCAGGGCTACGACAGCCAGTAATGAAAAACTGTTTTTT. It translates to CASRATTASNEKLFF.

This rearrangement joins TRBV5-1 to TRBJ2-3; 13 bases are shared with TRBD2. The CDR3 consists of 16 residues. CDR1 is SGHRS, CDR2 YFSETQ, per germline. V trimming: 4 bases; J trimming: 5 bases; junction bases outside the gene matches: 7. The CDR3 region is CASSLAGLAGVDTQYF. CDR3 sequence (DNA): TGCGCCAGCAGCCTAGCCGGACTAGCGGGAGTAGATACGCAGTATTTT.

A few counts support this clone. The chain uses TRBV15 and TRBJ2-3, with D tentatively TRBD2 (5 bases). Germline CDR1 LNHNV, CDR2 YYDKDF (reference sequence). The length of the CDR3 is 13 residues. V dropped 0 bases and J dropped 6 bases, with 7 bases sitting between them. DNA of the CDR3: TGTGCCACCAGCAGAGAGAGGAGGGATACGCAGTATTTT. Translating gives CATSRERRDTQYF.

The CDR3 bases are TGTGCCAGCAGTGAAGGTCTCGGCGCCGGGGGCGAGCAGTACTTC. Its translation is CASSEGLGAGGEQYF. The chain recombines TRBV2 with TRBJ2-7, with D tentatively TRBD2 (6 bases). The CDR3 is made up of 15 amino acids. CDR1 and CDR2 (germline): SNHLY, FYNNEI. V gave up 1 base and J gave up 6 bases, with 16 bases separating them. The entire variable domain, with the rest obtained from reference TRBV2 and TRBJ2-7, is as follows: EPEVTQTPSHQVTQMGQEVILRCVPISNHLYFYWYRQILGQKVEFLVSFYNNEISEKSEIFDDQFSVERPDGSNFTLKIRSTKLEDSAMYFCASSEGLGAGGEQYFGPGTRLTVT.

V is TRBV7-7 and J is TRBJ2-1, with 8 nucleotides matching TRBD2. The junction had 6 bases not matched to a gene; V was cut back by 5 bases and J by 6 bases. Germline CDR1 is SSHAT and CDR2 is FNYEAQ (reference sequence). The CDR3 contains 14 residues. The chain's CDR3 is CASSPGGGLNEQFF. In DNA, the CDR3 is TGTGCCAGCAGCCCCGGGGGGGGGCTCAATGAGCAGTTCTTC.

The V gene is TRBV4-2, the J gene TRBJ2-3; TRBD2 might be the D (5 bases). The CDR3 consists of 15 residues. Germline V lookup: CDR1 LGHNA, CDR2 YNFKEQ. V gave up 2 bases and J gave up 2 bases, with 11 bases separating them. The DNA of the CDR3 is TGTGCCAGCAGCCAACCTGGACTGAACACAGATACGCAGTATTTT. This sequence encodes CASSQPGLNTDTQYF.

The chain is built from TRBV4-2 and TRBJ1-1, with D perhaps TRBD1 (6 bases). The V gene's germline CDR1 is LGHNA and CDR2 YNFKEQ. The V and J ends lost 1 base and 0 bases respectively, with 6 bases between them. CDR3 size: 14 residues. The DNA for the CDR3 is TGTGCCAGCAGCCAAGGGGGGCTGAACACTGAAGCTTTCTTT. Its protein is CASSQGGLNTEAFF.

This clone was detected only once. The chain links TRBV5-1 to TRBJ2-6, with D possibly being TRBD2 (6 bases). The CDR3 extends over 17 amino acids. Germline V gives CDR1 SGHRS, CDR2 YFSETQ. V was trimmed by 0 bases and J by 0 bases, leaving 10 bases between them. This CDR3 reads CASSLAGSNSGANVLTF. The CDR3 DNA reads as TGCGCCAGCAGCTTGGCCGGGAGCAACTCTGGGGCCAACGTCCTGACTTTC. Complete variable domain (other parts from reference TRBV5-1 and TRBJ2-6): KAGVTQTPRYLIKTRGQQVTLSCSPISGHRSVSWYQQTPGQGLQFLFEYFSETQRNKGNFPGRFSGRQFSNSRSEMNVSTLELGDSALYLCASSLAGSNSGANVLTFGAGSRLTVL.

This clone was picked up a small number of times. This sequence joins TRBV7-9 and TRBJ1-3; 8 bases are a match to TRBD1. CDR3 size: 17 residues. From germline, CDR1 is SEHNR and CDR2 FQNEAQ (reference sequence). V lost 1 base and J lost 2; bases outside the gene matches: 7. The CDR3 DNA follows: TGTGCCAGCAGCTTAGGACAGGGGAAGGCCACTGGAAACACCATATATTTT. Residues: CASSLGQGKATGNTIYF.

The chain joins TRBV30 to TRBJ2-7; D possibly corresponds to TRBD2 (6 bases). CDR1 and CDR2 from the germline V gene are GTSNPN and SVGIG (reference sequence). The CDR3 is made up of 16 amino acids. Trimming removed 2 bases from V and 7 bases from J, with 24 bases in between. The CDR3 reads CAWSLRPGLLTREQYF. Written as DNA, the CDR3 is TGTGCCTGGAGTCTTCGGCCGGGACTGCTTACGAGGGAGCAGTACTTC. The full variable domain, rest sourced from reference TRBV30 and TRBJ2-7, is SQTIHQWPATLVQPVGSPLSLECTVEGTSNPNLYWYRQAAGRGLQLLFYSVGIGQISSEVPQNLSASRPQDRQFILSSKKLLLSDSGFYLCAWSLRPGLLTREQYFGPGTRLTVT.

As to this clone: One end of the junction does not line up with germline, which may come from a read error. The chain joins TRBV14 to TRBJ2-1; D is undetermined. CDR1 is SGHDN and CDR2 is FVKESK in the germline V gene. The CDR3 extends over 12 amino acids. The CDR3 DNA reads as TGTGCCAGCAGCCAAATCTACGATGAGCAGTTCTTC. Its translation is CASSQIYDEQFF.

This chain joins TRBV19 and TRBJ1-4, with D unclear. Germline CDR1 reads LNHDA; CDR2 reads SQIVND (reference sequence). Trimming pared 1 base from V and 7 bases from J, leaving 10 bases between. This CDR3 has 14 amino acids. The CDR3 sequence: CASSIVARSEKLFF. The CDR3 DNA reads as TGTGCCAGTAGTATAGTGGCCCGGAGTGAAAAACTGTTTTTT.

This rearrangement joins TRBV7-2 to TRBJ2-7, with a weak D call TRBD2 (7 bases). V dropped 6 bases and J dropped 2 bases, with 17 bases sitting between them. CDR3 size: 15 residues. Germline assignment: CDR1 SGHTA and CDR2 FQGNSA. DNA of the CDR3: TGTGCCAGCAGTTTTGGGGGGGCGACTACCTACGAGCAGTACTTC. Translation gives CASSFGGATTYEQYF.

The gene calls are TRBV19 and TRBJ1-3, with TRBD1 as a possible D gene (5 bases). The CDR3 sequence is 15 residues long. Germline V gives CDR1 LNHDA, CDR2 SQIVND (reference sequence). Trimming stripped 6 bases from V and 0 bases from J, with 12 bases between. CDR3 residues: CASSPVTASGNTIYF. As DNA, the CDR3 is TGTGCCAGTAGCCCGGTGACAGCCTCTGGAAACACCATATATTTT. The full variable domain, with the rest looked up from reference TRBV19 and TRBJ1-3, is DGGITQSPKYLFRKEGQNVTLSCEQNLNHDAMYWYRQDPGQGLRLIYYSQIVNDFQKGDIAEGYSVSREKKESFPLTVTSAQKNPTAFYLCASSPVTASGNTIYFGEGSWLTVV.

This clone appeared a few times. This rearrangement joins TRBV7-2 to TRBJ2-2, with D maybe TRBD2 (6 bases). The CDR3 runs to 17 residues. Germline V CDR1 and CDR2: SGHTA, FQGNSA. V was shortened by 2 bases and J by 7 bases, with 20 bases between the two germline ends. The CDR3 coding sequence is TGTGCCAGCAGCTTACCTGCGGGACCCTATACAGGCGGGGAGCTGTTTTTT. As protein: CASSLPAGPYTGGELFF.

The J gene is TRBJ2-5, the V gene TRBV7-2; 8 positions agree with TRBD1. V lost 5 bases, J lost 5 bases, and 13 bases stayed unmatched. CDR3 length equals 16 residues. Germline CDR1 and CDR2: SGHTA and FQGNSA. DNA of the CDR3: TGTGCCAGCAGCCAACCCCCGGGACAGGTTGGGGAGACCCAGTACTTC. Its protein is CASSQPPGQVGETQYF.

The chain combines TRBV7-2 with TRBJ2-1, with a possible D match to TRBD1 (6 bases). CDR3 length: 16 residues. Trimming stripped 1 base from V and 10 bases from J, with 20 bases between. Per the germline V gene, CDR1 is SGHTA and CDR2 is FQGNSA. The CDR3 protein is CASSLVGAGARAEQFF. In DNA, the CDR3 is TGTGCCAGCAGCTTAGTGGGGGCAGGAGCGAGAGCGGAGCAGTTCTTC.

This chain connects TRBV11-2 to TRBJ1-3, with D possibly matching TRBD1 (5 bases). The V gene lost 7 bases and the J gene lost 8 bases, with 12 bases spanning the gap. Germline loops: CDR1 SGHAT, CDR2 FQNNGV. The length of the CDR3 is 12 residues. CDR3 in amino acids: CASIGGGDTIYF. The CDR3 coding sequence is TGTGCCAGCATCGGCGGGGGGGACACCATATATTTT.

The J gene is TRBJ1-6, the V gene TRBV18, with 9 bases aligning to TRBD1. The CDR3 is 15 amino acids. The V and J ends lost 6 bases and 6 bases, in that order; junction bases with no gene match: 6. CDR1 KGHSH and CDR2 LQKENI come from the germline V gene. Written as DNA, the CDR3 is TGTGCCAGCTCTCCCCTGGGACAGGGTAATTCACCCCTCCACTTT. This codes for CASSPLGQGNSPLHF. Supplemented by reference TRBV18 and TRBJ1-6, the full variable domain reads NAGVMQNPRHLVRRRGQEARLRCSPMKGHSHVYWYRQLPEEGLKFMVYLQKENIIDESGMPKERFSAEFPKEGPSILRIQQVVRGDSAAYFCASSPLGQGNSPLHFGNGTRLTVT.

The chain combines TRBV7-2 with TRBJ1-1; D not certain. CDR1 is SGHTA, CDR2 FQGNSA, per germline. Trimming removed 6 bases at V and 1 base at J, with 9 bases between. The CDR3 is made up of 13 amino acids. CDR3 nucleotide sequence: TGTGCCAGCAGTAGCCGTTCGAACACTGAAGCTTTCTTT. Translating it yields CASSSRSNTEAFF.

The gene calls are TRBV4-3 and TRBJ2-1; 13 positions match TRBD2. Trimming took 3 bases from V and 9 from J; bases not matched to a gene: 8. Germline V gene sequence: CDR1 LGHNA, CDR2 YSLEER. This CDR3 contains 16 residues. CDR3 residues: CASSQAGTSGAVEQFF. CDR3 bases: TGCGCCAGCAGCCAGGCCGGGACTAGCGGGGCGGTTGAGCAGTTCTTC.

This clone was counted only a few times. The chain employs TRBV7-2 and TRBJ1-5; a possible D gene is TRBD1 (6 bases). The CDR3 is 16 residues long. Trimming took off 1 base at V and 6 bases at J, with 16 bases between the two ends. Looked up from germline, CDR1 is SGHTA and CDR2 is FQGNSA. The CDR3 here is CASSLEARGFGQPQHF. The CDR3 DNA follows: TGTGCCAGCAGCTTAGAGGCCAGGGGATTCGGTCAGCCCCAGCATTTT.

The CDR3 loop is CASSPRNGGAFGETQYF. CDR3 sequence (DNA): TGTGCCAGCTCACCACGGAACGGGGGGGCCTTCGGGGAGACCCAGTACTTC. This chain uses TRBV18 with TRBJ2-5; 8 positions agree with TRBD2. CDR3 length equals 17 residues. Trimming took 1 base from V and 5 from J; bases not matched to a gene: 12. The germline gives CDR1 KGHSH, CDR2 LQKENI. Drawing the rest from reference TRBV18 and TRBJ2-5, the complete variable domain is NAGVMQNPRHLVRRRGQEARLRCSPMKGHSHVYWYRQLPEEGLKFMVYLQKENIIDESGMPKERFSAEFPKEGPSILRIQQVVRGDSAAYFCASSPRNGGAFGETQYFGPGTRLLVL.

This clone was counted between two and nine times. Its ends do not fully match the called genes, so a read error is possible. The chain employs TRBV15 and TRBJ1-1; the D gene is possibly TRBD1 (6 bases). Germline assignment: CDR1 LNHNV and CDR2 YYDKDF (reference sequence). This CDR3 contains 14 residues. CDR3 residues: CATSLDRRWNTEAF. In nucleotides, the CDR3 is TGTGCCACCAGTCTCGACAGGAGGTGGAACACTGAAGCTTTT.

The V gene is TRBV28, the J gene TRBJ2-2; a possible D gene is TRBD2 (6 bases). CDR3 length: 14 amino acids. Germline lookup yields CDR1 MDHEN and CDR2 SYDVKM. V was trimmed by 4 bases and J by 1 base, leaving 7 bases between them. The CDR3 sequence is CASSWDLNTGELFF. CDR3 DNA sequence: TGTGCCAGCAGTTGGGACTTGAACACCGGGGAGCTGTTTTTT.